A selection of T cell receptor beta chains follows, all from one sample in a study of T cells after yellow fever vaccination. In TCRdb, the 5' RACE reads were re-called with MiXCR into one record per CDR3 protein. The sample has 300,000 to 400,000 distinct CDR3 sequences; approximately 4.2% are singletons. The specimen was PBMCs, collected 5 days after the yellow fever booster vaccination. These receptors all come from a man between 18 and 29 years old who received the YFV17D yellow fever vaccine. Both conserved end residues are part of each CDR3. A D gene is named only where the DNA matches it firmly. Some rows have no size entry. The others give once, few or many, or a class for an expanded clone.

TRBJ2-2,NA,few,TRBV19,CASSLLVPGELFF,TGTGCCAGTAGTCTTCTAGTCCCTGGGGAGCTGTTTTTT
TRBJ2-3,TRBD2,many,TRBV28,CASSTLGGGSDTQYF,TGTGCCAGCAGTACCTTGGGCGGGGGATCGGATACGCAGTATTTT
TRBJ2-5,NA,few,TRBV5-1,CASSLRGAIEPETQYF,TGCGCCAGCAGCTTGCGAGGGGCCATCGAGCCAGAGACCCAGTACTTC
TRBJ2-2,NA,many,TRBV29-1,CSVGGFEGWSGELFF,TGCAGCGTTGGAGGGTTTGAAGGGTGGAGCGGGGAGCTGTTTTTT
TRBJ2-3,NA,many,TRBV10-2,CASSDRDTQYF,TGCGCCAGCAGTGATAGAGATACGCAGTATTTT
TRBJ2-3,NA,few,TRBV20-1,CSARGLRSEGGMRTDTQYF,TGCAGTGCTAGAGGTCTAAGAAGTGAGGGCGGGATGCGCACAGATACGCAGTATTTT
TRBJ1-1,TRBD1,many,TRBV20-1,CSASRDRDEAFF,TGCAGTGCGAGCCGGGACAGGGATGAAGCTTTCTTT
TRBJ1-3,TRBD1,few,TRBV28,CASSSPGQGYISGNTIYF,TGTGCCAGCAGTTCTCCGGGACAGGGGTACATTTCTGGAAACACCATATATTTT
TRBJ2-5,TRBD2,many,TRBV7-2,CASSPPGTSGGVKTQYF,TGTGCCAGCAGCCCCCCCGGGACTAGCGGGGGGGTGAAGACCCAGTACTTC
TRBJ2-6,NA,many,TRBV7-9,CASSLRGTSSGANVLTF,TGTGCCAGCAGCTTAAGGGGAACCAGCTCTGGGGCCAACGTCCTGACTTTC
TRBJ2-1,TRBD2,NA,TRBV7-3,CASSLGGGFSEQFF,TGTGCCAGCAGCTTGGGCGGGGGTTTCTCTGAGCAGTTCTTC
TRBJ2-3,NA,few,TRBV5-1,CASSRFGGTGDTQYF,TGCGCCAGCAGCCGATTTGGGGGGACCGGAGATACGCAGTATTTT
TRBJ2-5,NA,few,TRBV30,CAWSVLGREETQYF,TGTGCCTGGAGTGTACTCGGCAGGGAAGAGACCCAGTACTTC
TRBJ2-5,TRBD1,NA,TRBV5-4,CASSLGTGGSQTQYF,TGTGCCAGCAGCTTGGGGACAGGGGGTTCCCAAACCCAGTACTTC
TRBJ2-1,NA,NA,TRBV24-1,CATQGQHNEQFF,TGTGCCACCCAAGGACAGCACAATGAGCAGTTCTTC
TRBJ2-7,TRBD2,many,TRBV5-1,CASKEIAGPPNEQYF,TGCGCCAGCAAGGAGATAGCGGGGCCGCCGAACGAGCAGTACTTC
TRBJ1-6,NA,many,TRBV4-3,CASSQDRGSPLHF,TGCGCCAGCAGCCAAGACCGGGGGTCACCCCTCCACTTT
TRBJ2-2,NA,few,TRBV9,CASSSGTPFNAGELFF,TGTGCCAGCAGCTCCGGGACCCCATTCAACGCCGGGGAGCTGTTTTTT
TRBJ1-6,TRBD1,NA,TRBV20-1,CSARGQGNSPLHF,TGCAGTGCTAGGGGACAGGGGAATTCACCCCTCCACTTT
TRBJ2-1,NA,many,TRBV6-5,CASSPGRRGDGIF,TGTGCCAGCAGTCCTGGACGGCGTGGGGATGGGATCTTC
TRBJ1-5,NA,NA,TRBV7-3,CASSLAGEHSQGSRLNGNQPQHF,TGTGCCAGCAGCTTAGCGGGGGAACATAGCCAGGGCAGCCGCTTGAATGGCAATCAGCCCCAGCATTTT
TRBJ2-1,NA,few,TRBV12-3/TRBV12-4,CASSPLEQFF,TGTGCCAGCTCCCCTTTAGAGCAGTTCTTC
TRBJ2-5,NA,NA,TRBV6-2/TRBV6-3,CASSRRGVGETQYF,TGTGCCAGCAGTCGCCGAGGGGTCGGAGAGACCCAGTACTTC
TRBJ1-1,TRBD1,NA,TRBV5-4,CASSLPQGAGGSSEAFF,TGTGCCAGCAGCTTGCCCCAGGGGGCAGGTGGATCCTCTGAAGCTTTCTTT
TRBJ2-1,NA,few,TRBV11-2,CASSLDRGGGREQFF,TGTGCCAGCAGCTTAGATCGGGGTGGGGGTCGTGAGCAGTTCTTC
TRBJ2-1,TRBD2,NA,TRBV5-1,CASSPTPAGGFEQFF,TGCGCCAGCAGCCCCACCCCTGCGGGGGGGTTCGAGCAGTTCTTC
TRBJ1-1,TRBD1,NA,TRBV24-1,CATSEGQGRYTEAFF,TGTGCCACCAGTGAGGGACAGGGGCGATACACTGAAGCTTTCTTT
TRBJ2-1,TRBD2,many,TRBV7-8,CASSQIRLAGVDEQFF,TGTGCCAGCAGCCAGATTCGACTAGCGGGGGTGGATGAGCAGTTCTTC
TRBJ1-6,NA,many,TRBV18,CASSPGQGYSPLHF,TGCGCCAGCAGCCCGGGCCAGGGTTATTCACCCCTCCACTTT
TRBJ2-6,NA,few,TRBV6-1,CASMTGRPGANVLTF,TGTGCCAGCATGACTGGACGGCCTGGGGCCAACGTCCTGACTTTC
TRBJ2-5,NA,few,TRBV7-2,CASSPFQQLSTLAGTISRETQYF,TGTGCCAGCAGCCCGTTCCAGCAGCTCTCGACACTCGCCGGGACCATAAGCCGAGAGACCCAGTACTTC
TRBJ2-2,TRBD1,NA,TRBV12-3/TRBV12-4,CASRGPGQSNTGELFF,TGTGCCAGCAGAGGGCCGGGACAGTCGAACACCGGGGAGCTGTTTTTT
TRBJ1-3,NA,NA,TRBV1,CTSSQEIKVDGNTIYF,TGCACCAGCAGCCAAGAGATTAAGGTGGATGGAAACACCATATATTTT
TRBJ2-1,NA,many,TRBV15,CATSRVPQAEQFF,TGTGCCACCAGCAGAGTTCCCCAGGCTGAGCAGTTCTTC
TRBJ2-4,NA,NA,TRBV28,CASSPPLGGKNIQYF,TGTGCCAGCAGTCCCCCCTTAGGGGGCAAAAACATTCAGTACTTC
TRBJ2-5,TRBD1,NA,TRBV18,CASSPPLRTGGETQYF,TGTGCCAGCTCACCACCACTCAGGACAGGGGGAGAGACCCAGTACTTC
TRBJ1-1,TRBD1,few,TRBV7-2,CASSQTGAGVNTEAFF,TGTGCCAGCAGCCAGACAGGGGCAGGGGTGAACACTGAAGCTTTCTTT
TRBJ2-1,NA,NA,TRBV11-2,CASSALGTTEVEQFF,TGTGCCAGCTCGGCGTTGGGGACGACAGAGGTTGAGCAGTTCTTC
TRBJ1-4,NA,NA,TRBV7-9,CASGLGGAFEKLFF,TGTGCCAGCGGGCTGGGGGGCGCCTTCGAAAAACTGTTTTTT
TRBJ2-5,TRBD2,NA,TRBV7-2,CASSEAGRGVTQYF,TGTGCCAGCAGTGAAGCGGGGAGGGGTGTGACCCAGTACTTC
TRBJ2-7,NA,few,TRBV10-2,CASSETGISYEQYF,TGCGCCAGCAGTGAGACAGGTATCTCCTACGAGCAGTACTTC
TRBJ2-7,NA,many,TRBV6-6,CASSWGIPYEQYF,TGTGCCAGCAGTTGGGGCATTCCCTACGAGCAGTACTTC
TRBJ1-6,NA,NA,TRBV5-5,CASSLEGLAPLHF,TGTGCCAGCAGCTTGGAGGGCCTCGCACCCCTCCACTTT
TRBJ1-1,TRBD1,many,TRBV6-5,CASSYAGTGDGAFF,TGTGCCAGCAGTTATGCCGGGACAGGGGATGGAGCTTTCTTT
TRBJ1-3,NA,NA,TRBV7-9,CASSPPGGGGNTIYF,TGTGCCAGCAGCCCCCCAGGCGGCGGGGGAAACACCATATATTTT
TRBJ1-3,NA,few,TRBV7-9,CASSLYTGSGNTIYF,TGTGCCAGCAGCTTATATACAGGCTCTGGAAACACCATATATTTT
TRBJ1-2,NA,many,TRBV10-3,CAIKKTGLYGYTF,TGTGCCATCAAAAAGACAGGTTTATATGGCTACACCTTC
TRBJ2-7,TRBD1,NA,TRBV20-1,CSASDRGESYEQYF,TGCAGTGCTTCCGACAGGGGTGAGTCCTACGAGCAGTACTTC
TRBJ2-5,TRBD1,few,TRBV19,CASSMLDREETQYF,TGTGCCAGTAGTATGCTGGACAGGGAAGAGACCCAGTACTTC
TRBJ1-1,NA,NA,TRBV11-2,CASSLGVGNTEAFF,TGTGCCAGCAGCTTAGGGGTGGGGAACACTGAAGCTTTCTTT
TRBJ1-2,NA,many,TRBV6-6,CASSYNSLRDTAYGYTF,TGTGCCAGCAGTTACAATTCTCTTCGGGACACTGCATATGGCTACACCTTC
TRBJ1-1,NA,many,TRBV20-1,CSARGVVGPGTEAFF,TGCAGTGCTAGAGGGGTGGTAGGCCCAGGAACTGAAGCTTTCTTT
TRBJ2-2,NA,many,TRBV5-1,CASSLSGTNTGELFF,TGCGCCAGCAGCTTATCCGGGACGAACACCGGGGAGCTGTTTTTT
TRBJ1-5,NA,NA,TRBV19,CASSIISGSNQPQHF,TGTGCCAGTAGTATAATATCGGGGAGCAATCAGCCCCAGCATTTT
TRBJ1-4,NA,many,TRBV4-3,CASSQDRGLNEKLFF,TGCGCCAGCAGCCAGGACCGGGGCCTTAATGAAAAACTGTTTTTT
TRBJ1-6,NA,few,TRBV4-1,CASSHLDSSYNSPLHF,TGCGCCAGCAGCCACCTCGATAGCTCCTATAATTCACCCCTCCACTTT
TRBJ1-6,NA,NA,TRBV6-5,CASRWGTANSPLHF,TGTGCCAGCAGGTGGGGAACTGCGAATTCACCCCTCCACTTT
TRBJ2-7,NA,many,TRBV5-1,CASSLVGTYEQYF,TGCGCCAGCAGCTTGGTGGGCACCTACGAGCAGTACTTC
TRBJ2-1,NA,NA,TRBV7-2,CASTRHANPNVNEQFF,TGTGCCAGCACCCGTCACGCCAACCCCAATGTAAATGAGCAGTTCTTC